The 18 T cell receptor beta chains below all came from one sample that was sequenced in a study of blood T cell repertoires in COVID-19. The protocol was immunoSEQ multiplex PCR, while the TCRdb copy is restricted to in-frame clones and leaves out a portion. The sample has about 480,000 clones; approximately 88% are singletons. Material for sequencing was PBMCs or T cells enriched from blood (not recorded which). Every receptor here comes from a woman aged 40 to 55 who had recovered from COVID-19.

The CDR3 reads CASNPGTGSNYGYTF. The DNA for the CDR3 is TGTGCCAGTAACCCCGGGACAGGCAGTAACTATGGCTACACCTTC. The chain combines TRBV19 with TRBJ1-2, with 8 bases lining up with TRBD1. The V and J ends lost 7 bases and 1 base, in that order; junction bases with no gene match: 8. The CDR3 loop spans 15 amino acids. Per germline, CDR1 LNHDA and CDR2 SQIVND (reference sequence).

This clone was seen a handful of times. This rearrangement joins TRBV9 to TRBJ1-3, with D perhaps TRBD1 (6 bases). Trimming stripped 2 bases from V and 3 bases from J, with 9 bases between. CDR3 length: 14 amino acids. Per the germline V gene, CDR1 is SGDLS and CDR2 is YYNGEE. DNA for the CDR3: TGTGCCAGCAGCGTCGGACAGATTGGAAACACCATATATTTT. Protein: CASSVGQIGNTIYF.

About this clone: Germline and junction disagree at one end, which may indicate a read error. The rearrangement links TRBV4-3 to TRBJ1-2, with 10 bases identical to TRBD1. The germline gives CDR1 LGHNA, CDR2 YSLEER. This CDR3 has 13 residues. The CDR3 here is CASSEDRGHGYTF. Here the CDR3 DNA reads TGCGCCAGCAGCGAAGACAGGGGGCATGGCTACACCTTC.

This chain links TRBV3-1 (or the pseudogene TRBV3-2) with TRBJ2-3; TRBD2 agrees at 9 bases. Trimming took 0 bases from V and 4 from J; bases not matched to a gene: 5. Per the germline V gene, CDR1 is LGHDT and CDR2 is YNNKEL (reference sequence). The length of the CDR3 is 16 residues. CDR3 bases: TGTGCCAGCAGCCAAGATGTGGCGGGAGGGGCAGATACGCAGTATTTT. Encoded protein: CASSQDVAGGADTQYF.

In this sample, this clone turned up a few times. The chain has TRBV5-1 and TRBJ1-6, with 9 bases aligning to TRBD1. Germline V gene lookup returns CDR1 SGHRS and CDR2 YFSETQ. After removal of 2 bases from V and 7 bases from J, the junction contained 10 bases not matched to a gene. The CDR3 runs to 17 residues. The CDR3 region is CASSFSLPGQGNSPLHF. The CDR3, as DNA: TGCGCCAGCAGCTTTTCCCTCCCGGGACAGGGAAATTCACCCCTCCACTTT.

The genes are TRBV28 and TRBJ1-5; TRBD1 matches at 7 bases. In germline, CDR1 is MDHEN, CDR2 SYDVKM. V was clipped by 8 bases and J by 5 bases; unmatched bases: 9. The CDR3 spans 14 residues. For the CDR3, the DNA is TGTGCCAGCCTCCTACAGGGGTCCCATCAGCCCCAGCATTTT. This codes for CASLLQGSHQPQHF. Combining the CDR3 with reference TRBV28 and TRBJ1-5 gives the whole variable domain DVKVTQSSRYLVKRTGEKVFLECVQDMDHENMFWYRQDPGLGLRLIYFSYDVKMKEKGDIPEGYSVSREKKERFSLILESASTNQTSMYLCASLLQGSHQPQHFGDGTRLSIL.

The chain uses TRBV6-5 and TRBJ1-1; 8 bases align to TRBD1. The ends lost 5 bases at V and 4 bases at J; junction bases unmatched: 9. The CDR3 has 15 amino acids. Per germline, CDR1 MNHEY and CDR2 SVGAGI. CDR3 residues: CASSNQDRAVTEAFF. The CDR3 DNA sequence: TGTGCCAGCAGTAACCAGGACAGGGCTGTCACTGAAGCTTTCTTT.

This rearrangement joins TRBV7-2 to TRBJ1-2; 7 bases are a match to TRBD1. Trimming cost V 5 bases and J 4 bases; bases outside gene matches: 7. This CDR3 spans 14 amino acids. Germline loops: CDR1 SGHTA, CDR2 FQGNSA. The CDR3 coding sequence is TGTGCCAGCAGCGAGCGGACAGGACTCTATGGCTACACCTTC. Translated, it gives CASSERTGLYGYTF.

V usage is TRBV6-2 or TRBV6-3 and J usage is TRBJ2-3; tentatively, D is TRBD1 (6 bases). CDR1 MNHEY and CDR2 SVGEGT come from the germline V gene. Trimming removed 4 bases at V and 3 bases at J, with 14 bases between. The CDR3 has 15 residues. In DNA form, the CDR3 reads TGTGCCAGCAGTTGGGCAGGGGAGTTTACAGATACGCAGTATTTT. Its protein product is CASSWAGEFTDTQYF.

The V and J genes are TRBV11-3 and TRBJ1-1; tentative D call: TRBD1 (5 bases). V lost 4 bases, J lost 0 bases, and 12 bases lay in between. Germline CDR1 is SGHNT and CDR2 is YENEEA. CDR3 size: 15 residues. The CDR3 reads CASSSSTAMNTEAFF. Here the CDR3 DNA reads TGTGCCAGCAGCTCCTCGACAGCCATGAACACTGAAGCTTTCTTT.

The gene calls are TRBV18 and TRBJ2-5, with 11 bases lining up with TRBD1. J lost 0 bases, V lost 4 bases, and 1 base had no gene match. This CDR3 region has 15 residues. Germline loops: CDR1 KGHSH, CDR2 LQKENI. The CDR3 region has the DNA TGTGCCAGCTCACAGGGACAGGGGGACCAAGAGACCCAGTACTTC. Its protein is CASSQGQGDQETQYF.

The chain links TRBV30 to TRBJ2-7; possibly TRBD2 for D (6 bases). Trimming cost V 3 bases and J 12 bases, with 27 bases left between them. The CDR3 is 15 residues long. CDR1 GTSNPN and CDR2 SVGIG come from the germline V gene (reference sequence). The CDR3 reads CAWSPKGTNRRGLYF. The CDR3 nucleotides read TGTGCCTGGAGCCCTAAGGGCACTAATAGGCGGGGCTTGTACTTC. The full variable domain, its missing parts supplied by reference TRBV30 and TRBJ2-7, is SQTIHQWPATLVQPVGSPLSLECTVEGTSNPNLYWYRQAAGRGLQLLFYSVGIGQISSEVPQNLSASRPQDRQFILSSKKLLLSDSGFYLCAWSPKGTNRRGLYFGPGTRLTVT.

The V gene is TRBV18, the J gene TRBJ1-4; D is unresolved. The length of the CDR3 is 14 residues. Germline loops: CDR1 KGHSH, CDR2 LQKENI. Trimming removed 0 bases from V and 5 bases from J, with 7 bases in between. CDR3 DNA sequence: TGTGCCAGCTCACCACCGTCTCTGAATGAAAAACTGTTTTTT. Its translation: CASSPPSLNEKLFF.

The chain uses TRBV4-2 and TRBJ1-2; maybe TRBD1 (6 bases). Germline loops: CDR1 LGHNA, CDR2 YNFKEQ. Trimming took off 1 base at V and 7 bases at J, with 13 bases between the two ends. The CDR3 contains 14 residues. The CDR3 sequence is CASSQGTGSSGYTF. Here the CDR3 DNA reads TGTGCCAGCAGCCAAGGTACAGGGTCTAGTGGCTACACCTTC.

The V gene is TRBV5-4, the J gene TRBJ2-3, with 8 bases identical to TRBD2. The CDR3 is 17 amino acids. Germline-derived CDR1 and CDR2 are SGHNT and YYREEE (reference sequence). Unmatched junction bases numbered 11, after V lost 3 bases and J lost 2 bases. The CDR3 loop reads CASSSGGQAVATDTQYF. CDR3 bases: TGTGCCAGCAGCTCGGGGGGGCAGGCGGTAGCCACAGATACGCAGTATTTT.

The chain carries TRBV13 and TRBJ2-7; a weak D match, TRBD1 (6 bases). CDR1 and CDR2 from the germline V gene are PRHDT and FYEKMQ (reference sequence). The length of the CDR3 is 15 residues. Trimming removed 4 bases from V and 4 bases from J, with 17 bases in between. CDR3 protein: CASSSTFGQLYEQYF. CDR3 in DNA: TGTGCCAGCAGCTCGACCTTTGGACAGTTGTACGAGCAGTACTTC.

The chain links TRBV11-3 to TRBJ1-1; no clear D. From germline, CDR1 is SGHNT and CDR2 YENEEA. Trimming pared 5 bases from V and 0 bases from J, leaving 16 bases between. The CDR3 runs 16 residues. The CDR3, as DNA: TGTGCCAGCAGCCCCGATGGATACACAGTGAACACTGAAGCTTTCTTT. Amino acids: CASSPDGYTVNTEAFF.

V usage is TRBV21-1 and J usage is TRBJ1-6; the table assigns TRBD1, which was not confirmed against the DNA. TRBV21-1 is listed as a pseudogene. The CDR3 is 18 amino acids. The CDR3 region has the DNA TGTGCCAGCAGCAACCCGACCGGGACAGCCTCCTATAATTCACCCCTCCACTTT. As protein: CASSNPTGTASYNSPLHF.